What follows are 5 T cell receptor beta chains derived from one specimen sequenced in a study of OX40 agonist ivuxolimab in advanced cancers. Assay used: immunoSEQ multiplex PCR; TCRdb lists only in-frame clones, some missing. The sample lists approximately 40,000 clones; more than 75% were seen once. The sample was CD4+ or CD8+ T cells sorted from blood, taken in a trial of the OX40 agonist ivuxolimab. The receptors were gathered from an adult with an advanced solid tumor such as melanoma, head and neck, liver or kidney cancer.

J is TRBJ2-2 and V is TRBV5-6; either TRBD1 or TRBD2 may fit D (5 bases each). CDR1 and CDR2 from the germline V gene are SGHDT and YYEEEE. CDR3 length: 16 amino acids. Trimming took 4 bases from V and 0 from J, leaving 13 bases between them. The CDR3 coding sequence is TGTGCCAGCAGCCCCATATGGGACGCGAACACCGGGGAGCTGTTTTTT. Translation gives CASSPIWDANTGELFF.

This chain links TRBV28 with TRBJ1-2; tentatively, D is TRBD1 (5 bases). V shed 2 bases and J shed 7 bases, with 8 bases lying between them. The length of the CDR3 is 12 residues. Germline V gene data show CDR1 as MDHEN and CDR2 as SYDVKM. CDR3: CASSLGTLGYTF. CDR3 sequence (DNA): TGTGCCAGCAGTTTAGGGACCCTTGGCTACACCTTC.

The V call is TRBV5-8, the J call TRBJ2-7, with TRBD1 identical over 8 bases. With V trimmed by 4 bases and J by 2 bases, 8 bases remained unmatched. The CDR3 loop spans 15 amino acids. The germline gives CDR1 SGHTS, CDR2 YDEGEE. The CDR3 coding sequence is TGTGCCAGCAGCACGGGGGACAGGAGACCCTACGAGCAGTACTTC. Protein sequence: CASSTGDRRPYEQYF.

The rearrangement uses TRBV19 and TRBJ2-3, with 8 bases matching TRBD2. The junction had 9 bases not matched to a gene; V was cut back by 7 bases and J by 3 bases. CDR1 and CDR2 from the germline V gene are LNHDA and SQIVND (reference sequence). The CDR3 extends over 15 amino acids. The CDR3: CASTLGLGLTDTQYF. The CDR3 DNA follows: TGTGCCAGTACCCTGGGACTAGGTCTTACAGATACGCAGTATTTT. Using reference TRBV19 and TRBJ2-3 for the parts outside the CDR3, the full variable domain is DGGITQSPKYLFRKEGQNVTLSCEQNLNHDAMYWYRQDPGQGLRLIYYSQIVNDFQKGDIAEGYSVSREKKESFPLTVTSAQKNPTAFYLCASTLGLGLTDTQYFGPGTRLTVL.

The chain couples TRBV7-3 to TRBJ2-3, with 7 bases that match TRBD1. J was trimmed by 3 bases and V by 4 bases; bases with no gene match: 1. CDR3 length: 13 residues. Looked up from germline, CDR1 is SGHTA and CDR2 is FQGTGA. Here the CDR3 reads CASSSQGTDTQYF. CDR3 DNA sequence: TGTGCCAGCAGCTCACAGGGGACAGATACGCAGTATTTT.